This T cell receptor (beta chain) was recorded in a study of T cell changes during pregnancy in multiple sclerosis. CDR3 length: 21 residues. Profiled with immunoSEQ multiplex PCR; TCRdb holds only in-frame clones, not every one. The sample records some 74,000 clones, roughly 89% being singletons. The J gene is TRBJ1-3, the V gene TRBV12-1. TRBV12-1 is recorded as a pseudogene. The starting material was peripheral blood, obtained after pregnancy. This clonotype originated in a female donor in good health, enrolled as a control in a pregnancy study. The CDR3 bases are TGTGCCAGCAGCTTTGCCCTAAAACTGGGGAACTTACGGGACTCTGGAAACACCATATATTTT. This codes for CASSFALKLGNLRDSGNTIYF.